This T cell receptor beta chain was retrieved from a study of cytomegalovirus exposure and HLA in healthy donors. Study-level points and caveats: A later analysis linked a missense DCLRE1C variant to TCR beta V- and J-gene trimming.

As for this clone: Its antigen remains unidentified.

PCR used 60 Vbeta primers and 13 Jbeta primers. Profiling relied on immunoSEQ multiplex PCR, and the TCRdb table lists in-frame clones only, not all of them. The sample consists of 160,000 or so clones, approximately 82% of them appearing once. The CDR3 runs 14 residues. Germline V gives CDR1 LNHDA, CDR2 SQIVND (reference sequence). The V and J ends lost 5 bases and 9 bases, in that order; junction bases with no gene match: 5. The TCR was taken from a man aged 45-60 years in good health and CMV-seropositive. Sequenced sample: PBMCs. The chain combines TRBV19 with TRBJ2-1; 12 bases fit TRBD2. CDR3 DNA sequence: TGTGCCAGTAGTGGGCTGACTAGCGGGGGTGAGCAGTTCTTC. Amino acid sequence: CASSGLTSGGEQFF.